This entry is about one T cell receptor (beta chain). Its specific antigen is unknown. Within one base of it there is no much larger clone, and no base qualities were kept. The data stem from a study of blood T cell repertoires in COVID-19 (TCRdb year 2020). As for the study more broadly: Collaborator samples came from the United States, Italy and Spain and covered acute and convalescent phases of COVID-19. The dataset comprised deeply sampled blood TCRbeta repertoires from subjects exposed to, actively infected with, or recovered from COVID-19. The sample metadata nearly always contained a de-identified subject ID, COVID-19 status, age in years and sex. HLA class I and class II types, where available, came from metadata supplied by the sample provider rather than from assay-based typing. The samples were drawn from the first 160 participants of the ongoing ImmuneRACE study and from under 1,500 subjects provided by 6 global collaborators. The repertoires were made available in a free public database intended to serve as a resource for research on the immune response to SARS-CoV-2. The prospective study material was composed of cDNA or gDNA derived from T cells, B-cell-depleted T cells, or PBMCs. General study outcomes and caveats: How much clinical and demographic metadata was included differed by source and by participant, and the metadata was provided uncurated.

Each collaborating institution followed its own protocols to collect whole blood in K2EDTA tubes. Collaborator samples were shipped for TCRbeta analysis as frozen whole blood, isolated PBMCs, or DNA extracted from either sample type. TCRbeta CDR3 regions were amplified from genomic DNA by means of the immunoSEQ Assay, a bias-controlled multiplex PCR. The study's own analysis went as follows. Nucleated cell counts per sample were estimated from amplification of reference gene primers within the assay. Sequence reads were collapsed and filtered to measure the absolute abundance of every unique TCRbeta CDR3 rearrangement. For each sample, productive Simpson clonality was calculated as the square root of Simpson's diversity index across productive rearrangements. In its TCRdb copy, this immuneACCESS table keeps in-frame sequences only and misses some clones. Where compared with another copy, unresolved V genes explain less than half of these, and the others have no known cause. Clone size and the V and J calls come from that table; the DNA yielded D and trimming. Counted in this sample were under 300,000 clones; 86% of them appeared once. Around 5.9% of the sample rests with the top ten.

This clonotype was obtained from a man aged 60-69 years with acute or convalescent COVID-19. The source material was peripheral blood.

Here is the DNA: TGTGCCAGCAGCTTGTTCGCGGGGGCAGGGACAGATACGCAGTATTTT. This gives the protein CASSLFAGAGTDTQYF. Rearrangement joined TRBV5-4 to TRBJ2-3; matching of 7 bases hints at TRBD2 as the D gene. V lost 1 base and J lost 3 bases; the stretch between them is 15 bases long. Reading the germline V gene (reference sequence) gives CDR1 SGHNT and CDR2 YYREEE. Measured from the cysteine to the phenylalanine, the CDR3 is 16 residues long. Of all the DNA, just the CDR3 is kept, 48 bases in frame from base 1.